Each of the 27 T cell receptor beta chains below was sequenced from the same sample in a study of molecular identifiers for immune sequencing clone quantification. TCRdb itself ran the PCR reads through MiXCR, one entry per CDR3 protein. The data hold 250,000 to 400,000 distinct CDR3 sequences, with over 20% observed a single time. Sequencing was performed on naive CD8+ T cells from blood, with Jurkat cell RNA spiked in. Subset noted: FACS-sorted CD8+CD4-CCR7+CD45RA+ naive T cells. These receptors came from a human donor in good health. Some libraries in this study had Jurkat cell RNA spiked in.

This sequence joins TRBV4-3 and TRBJ1-1; unclear D gene. V was trimmed by 5 bases and J by 6 bases, leaving 16 bases between them. Germline CDR1 and CDR2: LGHNA and YSLEER. This CDR3 is 14 amino acids long. The DNA of the CDR3 is TGCGCCAGCAGCAGGGATCGGTGGATCGCTGAAGCTTTCTTT. Translating it yields CASSRDRWIAEAFF.

This clonotype was observed many times. The chain employs TRBV3-1 and TRBJ2-6; no firm D call. Between the trimmed V and J ends, which lost 1 base and 7 bases, there was a span of 14 bases. CDR1 and CDR2 (germline): LGHDT, YNNKEL (reference sequence). This CDR3 contains 16 residues. CDR3 nucleotide sequence: TGTGCCAGCAGCCAAGGAACAGCTCTAGTCGCCAACGTCCTGACTTTC. Translating it yields CASSQGTALVANVLTF.

This clonotype has at least ten counts. This chain uses TRBV28 with TRBJ2-7; 10 nucleotides align to TRBD1. Trimming at V came to 5 bases and at J to 4 bases, leaving 11 bases not matched to a gene. CDR3 length equals 16 residues. Germline V CDR1 and CDR2: MDHEN, SYDVKM. The CDR3 spells CASSARQGAGMYEQYF. The CDR3 nucleotides are TGTGCCAGCAGTGCCCGACAGGGGGCAGGGATGTACGAGCAGTACTTC.

This clonotype was counted many times. The CDR3 DNA sequence: TGCGCCAGCAGCCAAGGCCCAGGTATAACAGATACGCAGTATTTT. Its protein is CASSQGPGITDTQYF. The chain combines TRBV4-1 with TRBJ2-3; D is unclear. Germline V lookup: CDR1 MGHRA, CDR2 YSYEKL. With 1 base removed from V and 3 bases from J, the gap between germline ends came to 11 bases. The CDR3 is made up of 15 amino acids.

Comment on this clonotype: This may come from a read error, since a much larger clone is one base off. J is TRBJ2-2 and V is TRBV7-9; 7 bases align to TRBD1. The germline V gene has CDR1 SEHNR and CDR2 FQNEAQ (reference sequence). The CDR3 has 14 amino acids. CDR3 nucleotide sequence: TGTGCCGGCAGCCAGGACAGGTCTCCCGGGGAGCTGTTTTTT. This codes for CAGSQDRSPGELFF. Based on the CDR3 plus reference TRBV7-9 and TRBJ2-2, the full variable domain is DTGVSQNPRHKITKRGQNVTFRCDPISEHNRLYWYRQTLGQGPEFLTYFQNEAQLEKSRLLSDRFSAERPKGSFSTLEIQRTEQGDSAMYLCAGSQDRSPGELFFGEGSRLTVL.

This chain connects TRBV2 to TRBJ2-3; TRBD2 matches 11 bases. V lost 4 bases and J lost 3; bases outside the gene matches: 9. Germline V CDR1 and CDR2: SNHLY, FYNNEI. The CDR3 covers 17 residues. The CDR3 bases are TGTGCCAGCAGTGTCACAACTAGCGGGGGATATACAGATACGCAGTATTTT. It yields the protein CASSVTTSGGYTDTQYF.

Ten or more counts support this clonotype. The chain joins TRBV6-6 to TRBJ1-2, with TRBD1 as a possible D gene (5 bases). CDR3 length: 16 residues. Germline V gives CDR1 MNHNY, CDR2 SVGAGI (reference sequence). V gave up 2 bases and J gave up 0 bases, with 13 bases separating them. This CDR3 reads CASSYVEGTPNYGYTF. Here the CDR3 DNA reads TGTGCCAGCAGTTACGTGGAAGGGACTCCTAACTATGGCTACACCTTC.

There are many counts of this clonotype. V and J are TRBV7-2 and TRBJ1-1; no clear D gene. The CDR3 runs to 15 residues. CDR1 is SGHTA and CDR2 is FQGNSA in the germline V gene. V gave up 0 bases and J gave up 5 bases, with 13 bases separating them. The CDR3 DNA follows: TGTGCCAGCAGCTTAGCGCTCGGTTTAGAAACTGAAGCTTTCTTT. It codes for CASSLALGLETEAFF.

This clonotype was counted many times. V and J are TRBV30 and TRBJ1-1; TRBD1 matches 7 bases. The V and J ends lost 7 bases and 4 bases, in that order; junction bases with no gene match: 12. The CDR3 has 14 amino acids. The germline V gene has CDR1 GTSNPN and CDR2 SVGIG (reference sequence). The CDR3 here is CASTGDGGGTEAFF. CDR3 bases: TGTGCCTCCACAGGGGATGGGGGAGGCACTGAAGCTTTCTTT.

Concerning this clonotype: Germline is not matched at one junction end, which may reflect a read error. The chain recombines TRBV4-1 with TRBJ2-3, with D possibly being TRBD2 (5 bases). CDR3 length: 16 residues. The germline CDR1 and CDR2 sequences are MGHRA and YSYEKL. This chain's CDR3 is CASGQALTVIADTQYF. The DNA of the CDR3 is TGCGCCAGCGGCCAAGCCCTGACGGTGATAGCGGATACGCAGTATTTT.

This clonotype was detected only a few times. CDR3 bases: TGTGCTAGTGGTTCCCAGGTGGGAGGGGAGGAGACCCAGTACTTC. Protein sequence: CASGSQVGGEETQYF. V is TRBV12-5 and J is TRBJ2-5; TRBD2 agrees at 7 bases. The CDR3 is 15 amino acids. V lost 4 bases and J lost 5; bases outside the gene matches: 10. CDR1 is LGHNT and CDR2 is FRNRAP in the germline V gene.

Many counts were recorded for this clonotype. V gene TRBV6-5 combines with J gene TRBJ1-5, with D unclear. There are 16 residues in the CDR3. Trimming removed 5 bases at V and 3 bases at J, with 17 bases between. Per the germline V gene, CDR1 is MNHEY and CDR2 is SVGAGI. CDR3 DNA sequence: TGTGCCAGCAGTCCGTGGAGGCAGCCGCCCAATCAGCCCCAGCATTTT. This codes for CASSPWRQPPNQPQHF.

On this clonotype itself: A read error is likely, as this CDR3 ends without the conserved phenylalanine or tryptophan. The chain joins TRBV7-2 to TRBJ1-2, with 7 nucleotides matching TRBD1. Germline CDR1 SGHTA, CDR2 FQGNSA. This CDR3 is 16 amino acids long. The V and J ends lost 8 bases and 2 bases, in that order; junction bases with no gene match: 14. The CDR3 sequence: CASGILTGDPNYGYTS. The CDR3 DNA follows: TGTGCCAGCGGCATACTTACAGGGGACCCGAACTATGGCTACACCTCC.

Points on this clonotype: This may be a read error, as it is one base from a much larger clone. The V and J genes are TRBV9 and TRBJ2-1; D unresolved. The CDR3 spans 14 residues. Germline values: CDR1 SGDLS, CDR2 YYNGEE. CDR3 nucleotide sequence: TGTGCCAGCAGCGTGCCCTCCTATGGGCGTGAGCAGTGCTTC. This codes for CASSVPSYGREQCF.

This clonotype was seen at least ten times. This chain joins TRBV7-2 and TRBJ1-1; D gene ambiguous. Trimming removed 1 base at V and 6 bases at J, with 9 bases between. Per the germline V gene, CDR1 is SGHTA and CDR2 is FQGNSA. CDR3 length: 13 amino acids. Here the CDR3 reads CASSLVAGPEAFF. DNA of the CDR3: TGTGCCAGCAGCTTAGTTGCTGGCCCTGAAGCTTTCTTT.

This clonotype was seen more than once but under ten times. The chain combines TRBV4-3 with TRBJ2-7; TRBD1 agrees at 9 bases. Germline V gives CDR1 LGHNA, CDR2 YSLEER. J was trimmed by 3 bases and V by 0 bases; bases with no gene match: 6. The CDR3 is made up of 16 amino acids. In nucleotides, the CDR3 is TGCGCCAGCAGCCAAGATCGGGGACAGGGAATCTACGAGCAGTACTTC. Protein sequence: CASSQDRGQGIYEQYF.

The chain links TRBV5-1 to TRBJ2-1, with 7 bases lining up with TRBD2. V was pared by 4 bases and J by 8 bases, with 9 bases of the junction left unmatched. This CDR3 region has 14 residues. The germline gives CDR1 SGHRS, CDR2 YFSETQ. The CDR3, as DNA: TGCGCCAGCAGCCCCGCGGCGGGGGTCCATGAGCAGTTCTTC. Translation gives CASSPAAGVHEQFF.

This chain links TRBV28 with TRBJ2-1, with D hard to call. Germline CDR1 is MDHEN and CDR2 is SYDVKM. The V end was cut by 2 bases, the J end by 3 bases, with 8 bases between. The CDR3 runs 14 residues. CDR3 sequence (DNA): TGTGCCAGCAGTTTAGCGGACGACTACAATGAGCAGTTCTTC. Translation gives CASSLADDYNEQFF.

This clonotype was seen many times. The chain combines TRBV28 with TRBJ1-5, with 8 nucleotides matching TRBD1. This CDR3 has 15 amino acids. With 6 bases clipped from V and 5 bases from J, the junction kept 9 bases outside the gene matches. Germline values: CDR1 MDHEN, CDR2 SYDVKM. CDR3 sequence: CASRDGTGDYQPQHF. The CDR3, as DNA: TGTGCCAGCAGGGATGGGACAGGCGATTATCAGCCCCAGCATTTT. The whole variable domain, filled in from reference TRBV28 and TRBJ1-5, reads DVKVTQSSRYLVKRTGEKVFLECVQDMDHENMFWYRQDPGLGLRLIYFSYDVKMKEKGDIPEGYSVSREKKERFSLILESASTNQTSMYLCASRDGTGDYQPQHFGDGTRLSIL.

This clonotype came up many times. The CDR3 coding sequence is TGTGCCAGCAGCCAAGATGTCGGGACAGCCCAAGAGACCCAGTACTTC. Translating it yields CASSQDVGTAQETQYF. The chain is built from TRBV3-1 and TRBJ2-5; 7 nucleotides match TRBD1. Germline V lookup: CDR1 LGHDT, CDR2 YNNKEL (reference sequence). The CDR3 runs 16 residues. V shed 0 bases, J shed 1 base, and the junction held 5 bases outside the gene matches.

The chain carries TRBV27 and TRBJ2-2, with 10 bases matching TRBD2. This CDR3 contains 15 residues. The J segment lost 7 bases and the V segment lost 6 bases, leaving 8 bases of the junction unmatched. The germline CDR1 and CDR2 sequences are MNHEY and SMNVEV (reference sequence). Here the CDR3 reads CASRVLAGRVGELFF. CDR3 bases: TGTGCCAGCAGGGTACTAGCGGGAAGAGTCGGGGAGCTGTTTTTT.

The sample holds a few counts of this clonotype. This rearrangement joins TRBV11-2 to TRBJ2-1, with D perhaps matching TRBD2 (7 bases). This CDR3 spans 16 amino acids. V lost 5 bases and J lost 4, with 18 bases in between. CDR1 SGHAT and CDR2 FQNNGV come from the germline V gene. For the CDR3, the DNA is TGTGCCAGCAGCGGATTCGGGGGGCCCTCATACAATGAGCAGTTCTTC. Translated, it gives CASSGFGGPSYNEQFF.

This clonotype has at least ten counts. The chain carries TRBV14 and TRBJ1-1; a weak D match, TRBD1 (6 bases). The ends were cut back, 2 bases at V and 11 bases at J, with 15 bases in the middle. CDR1 is SGHDN and CDR2 is FVKESK in the germline V gene. This CDR3 spans 13 amino acids. In DNA form, the CDR3 reads TGTGCCAGCAGCCAACTCAGGGGAAGTGGCGCTTTCTTT. Residues: CASSQLRGSGAFF.

This clonotype was seen at least ten times. The genes are TRBV14 and TRBJ2-7, with D perhaps matching TRBD1 (5 bases). Trimming took 1 base from V and 0 from J, leaving 10 bases between them. CDR3 length equals 15 residues. Germline loops: CDR1 SGHDN, CDR2 FVKESK. CDR3 sequence: CASSQAGSVSYEQYF. The CDR3 bases are TGTGCCAGCAGCCAAGCAGGGTCTGTCTCCTACGAGCAGTACTTC.

This clonotype was counted ten times or more. V usage is TRBV28 and J usage is TRBJ1-2, with TRBD1 matching over 8 bases. The V segment lost 5 bases and the J segment 3 bases; nucleotides outside the gene matches: 8. CDR3 length: 15 residues. From germline, CDR1 is MDHEN and CDR2 SYDVKM. CDR3 residues: CASSPPRQGYYGYTF. The CDR3 region has the DNA TGTGCCAGCAGTCCGCCGAGACAGGGGTACTATGGCTACACCTTC.

The rearrangement joins TRBV9 to TRBJ1-5, with D unresolved. V lost 3 bases to trimming and J lost 0 bases, with 7 bases between them. Germline assignment: CDR1 SGDLS and CDR2 YYNGEE. This CDR3 comprises 14 residues. The CDR3 DNA reads as TGTGCCAGCAGCGCGTTTGGTAGCAATCAGCCCCAGCATTTT. Translation: CASSAFGSNQPQHF.

This clonotype has just one count. This clone may be a read error of a much larger clone one base away. J is TRBJ2-2 and V is TRBV5-3; maybe TRBD2 (5 bases). TRBV5-3 has ORF status, its function being uncertain. The CDR3 runs to 15 residues. The CDR3: CASSYVGVDTGELFF. In DNA form, the CDR3 reads TGTGCCAGCAGCTACGTGGGAGTGGACACCGGGGAGCTGTTTTTT.